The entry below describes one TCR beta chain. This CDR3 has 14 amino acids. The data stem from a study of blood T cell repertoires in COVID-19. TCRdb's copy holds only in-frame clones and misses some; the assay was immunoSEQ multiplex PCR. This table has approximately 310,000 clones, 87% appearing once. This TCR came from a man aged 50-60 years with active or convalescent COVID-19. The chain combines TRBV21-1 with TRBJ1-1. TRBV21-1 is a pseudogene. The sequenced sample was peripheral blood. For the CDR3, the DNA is TGTGCCAGCAGCAAAGCGCTTTCGGGTCCTGGAGCTTTCTTT. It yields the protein CASSKALSGPGAFF.